The entry that follows covers one TCR beta chain sequence. Relative to the germline gene, one junction end is altered; a read error may explain this. Different DNA sequences within this sample yield the same CDR3. Measured with immunoSEQ multiplex PCR; TCRdb has only the in-frame clones, and not every one. Of approximately 250,000 clones detected, 85% appear once; the ten largest clones hold 5.1%. This sample stems from a study of blood T cell repertoires in COVID-19. The CDR3 has 14 residues. CDR1 is SGHTA and CDR2 is FQGNSA in the germline V gene. This sequence was found in a man aged 50 to 59 with COVID-19, enrolled during active disease. The V call is TRBV7-2, the J call TRBJ2-7, with TRBD2 matching 11 bases. Sequenced sample: peripheral blood. CDR3 loop: CASSLAGGSYEQYF. The CDR3, as DNA: TGTGCCAGCAGCCTAGCGGGGGGCTCCTACGAGCAGTACTTC.